This T cell receptor beta chain comes out of a study of blood T cell repertoires in COVID-19. Looking at the study overall: PBMCs, B-cell-depleted T cells, or T cells were the source of the cDNA or gDNA that made up the material.

A few counts support this clone. The J segment lost 6 bases and the V segment lost 5 bases, leaving 7 bases of the junction unmatched. From germline, CDR1 is MNHEY and CDR2 SVGAGI. The CDR3 consists of 14 residues. Seattle patients were enrolled during active infection and followed longitudinally. Here immunoSEQ multiplex PCR was the method, and the copy in TCRdb shows in-frame clones only, minus some. The data hold 250,000 to 350,000 clones, with around 85% observed a single time. V usage is TRBV6-5 and J usage is TRBJ2-7; 10 positions match TRBD2. Sequenced input: peripheral blood. The receptor comes from a human donor with COVID-19, enrolled during active disease. The donor label of this sample is uncertain. Here the CDR3 DNA reads TGTGCCAGCAGTACCCTAGCGGGAGTGATCGAGCAGTACTTC. Its protein is CASSTLAGVIEQYF.